The source of this T cell receptor beta chain is a study of PD-1 blockade in classical Hodgkin lymphoma. Study-level points and caveats: Patients with a complete response exhibited baseline diversity comparable to newly diagnosed patients. Researchers reported that CD4+ TCR diversity, though not CD8+, rose significantly by C4D1.

As to this clone: Its antigen is currently unknown.

Some clones are missing from TCRdb's copy, which holds only in-frame ones; the method was immunoSEQ multiplex PCR. The sample yields tens of thousands of clones, more than 65% seen once. Time point given: cycle 4 day 1 (C4D1), after 5 to 7 weeks of nivolumab. Relapses following autologous stem cell transplantation were seen in all patients, with brentuximab vedotin exposure varying. Trimming removed 1 base from V and 4 bases from J, with 5 bases in between. The germline V gene encodes CDR1 SGHNT and CDR2 YENEEA. This CDR3 is 12 amino acids long. This chain connects TRBV11-3 to TRBJ2-7; D ambiguous. The material sequenced was peripheral blood mononuclear cells (PBMCs), taken before the fourth cycle of nivolumab. This clonotype was sampled from a human donor with classical Hodgkin lymphoma. The CDR3 loop is CASSLGVYEQYF. CDR3 nucleotide sequence: TGTGCCAGCAGCTTAGGGGTATACGAGCAGTACTTC.